The rows below give T cell receptor beta chains drawn from one sample of a study of blood T cell repertoires in COVID-19. Sequencing used immunoSEQ multiplex PCR; TCRdb keeps in-frame clones, though not all of them. The table records 50,000 to 80,000 clones, about 88% of them present only once. The specimen was PBMCs or T cells enriched from blood (not recorded which). Receptors were obtained from a woman in her thirties or forties who had recovered from COVID-19. The CDR3 runs from the conserved cysteine through the conserved F or W. D genes are given only for firm matches. For some rows the clone size is stated as once, few or many, or as a class when expanded; others skip it.

d_call: -
v_call: TRBV3-1/TRBV3-2
clone_size: -
j_call: TRBJ1-3
cdr3_aa: CASSHATGGNTIYF
cdr3_nt: TGTGCCAGCAGCCACGCAACAGGCGGAAACACCATATATTTT

d_call: -
v_call: TRBV6-5
clone_size: -
j_call: TRBJ2-7
cdr3_aa: CASNPTPRASEQYF
cdr3_nt: TGTGCCAGCAACCCTACCCCGAGGGCGTCCGAGCAGTACTTC

d_call: TRBD2
v_call: TRBV19
clone_size: -
j_call: TRBJ2-3
cdr3_aa: CASRLAGGQDTQYF
cdr3_nt: TGTGCCAGTAGACTAGCGGGGGGGCAAGATACGCAGTATTTT

d_call: -
v_call: TRBV2
clone_size: -
j_call: TRBJ2-7
cdr3_aa: CASSESEQYF
cdr3_nt: TGTGCCAGCAGTGAATCGGAGCAGTACTTC

d_call: TRBD1
v_call: TRBV3-1/TRBV3-2
clone_size: -
j_call: TRBJ1-1
cdr3_aa: CASSQVDRETEAFF
cdr3_nt: TGTGCCAGCAGCCAAGTAGACAGGGAAACTGAAGCTTTCTTT

d_call: TRBD2
v_call: TRBV11-2
clone_size: -
j_call: TRBJ2-2
cdr3_aa: CASSLLAGGIRANTGELFF
cdr3_nt: TGTGCCAGCAGTTTACTAGCGGGGGGGATTCGTGCGAACACCGGGGAGCTGTTTTTT

d_call: -
v_call: TRBV12-3/TRBV12-4
clone_size: -
j_call: TRBJ2-3
cdr3_aa: CASSFFTDTQYF
cdr3_nt: TGTGCCAGCAGTTTCTTCACAGATACGCAGTATTTT

d_call: TRBD2
v_call: TRBV27
clone_size: -
j_call: TRBJ2-3
cdr3_aa: CASSLSSGRLAGGTDTQYF
cdr3_nt: TGTGCCAGCAGTTTATCGTCGGGGAGACTAGCGGGGGGCACAGATACGCAGTATTTT

d_call: TRBD2
v_call: TRBV7-2
clone_size: -
j_call: TRBJ2-3
cdr3_aa: CASSPPGLGYTDTQYF
cdr3_nt: TGTGCCAGCAGCCCCCCGGGACTAGGTTACACAGATACGCAGTATTTT

d_call: TRBD2
v_call: TRBV5-1
clone_size: -
j_call: TRBJ2-1
cdr3_aa: CASSLGLERVNEQFF
cdr3_nt: TGCGCCAGCAGCCTAGGACTAGAACGAGTCAATGAGCAGTTCTTC

d_call: TRBD1
v_call: TRBV12-3/TRBV12-4
clone_size: once
j_call: TRBJ2-7
cdr3_aa: CASSPTGAYEQYF
cdr3_nt: TGTGCCAGCAGCCCGACAGGGGCGTACGAGCAGTACTTC

d_call: TRBD1
v_call: TRBV5-1
clone_size: -
j_call: TRBJ1-2
cdr3_aa: CASSLAYRGRNYGYTF
cdr3_nt: TGTGCCAGCAGCTTGGCTTACAGGGGTAGGAACTATGGCTACACCTTC

d_call: TRBD1
v_call: TRBV7-6
clone_size: -
j_call: TRBJ2-7
cdr3_aa: CASSSRGLDRAVGYEQYF
cdr3_nt: TGTGCCAGCAGCTCTAGGGGCCTAGACAGGGCGGTGGGCTACGAGCAGTACTTC

d_call: -
v_call: TRBV28
clone_size: -
j_call: TRBJ1-1
cdr3_aa: CASSLPGRMSEAFF
cdr3_nt: TGTGCCAGCAGTTTACCAGGGAGGATGAGTGAAGCTTTCTTT

d_call: -
v_call: TRBV12-5
clone_size: -
j_call: TRBJ1-6
cdr3_aa: CASGLILDRNPLNSPLHF
cdr3_nt: TGTGCTAGTGGTTTAATTCTCGATAGAAACCCCCTCAATTCACCCCTCCACTTT

d_call: -
v_call: TRBV18
clone_size: -
j_call: TRBJ2-1
cdr3_aa: CASSPGPGKDHNEQFF
cdr3_nt: TGTGCCAGCTCACCAGGCCCAGGGAAGGACCACAATGAGCAGTTCTTC

d_call: -
v_call: TRBV29-1
clone_size: -
j_call: TRBJ1-2
cdr3_aa: CSVEPRNYGYTF
cdr3_nt: TGCAGCGTTGAACCCAGGAACTATGGCTACACCTTC

d_call: TRBD1
v_call: TRBV19
clone_size: -
j_call: TRBJ1-2
cdr3_aa: CASTLQGTYGYTF
cdr3_nt: TGTGCCAGTACCTTACAGGGGACCTATGGCTACACCTTC

d_call: -
v_call: TRBV7-3
clone_size: -
j_call: TRBJ1-1
cdr3_aa: CASSQQGDTEAFF
cdr3_nt: TGTGCCAGCAGCCAACAGGGAGATACTGAAGCTTTCTTT

d_call: -
v_call: TRBV5-4
clone_size: -
j_call: TRBJ1-6
cdr3_aa: CASSLATGNRNSPLHF
cdr3_nt: TGTGCCAGCAGCTTGGCCACAGGGAACCGTAATTCACCCCTCCACTTT

d_call: -
v_call: TRBV6-5
clone_size: -
j_call: TRBJ2-1
cdr3_aa: CASSYSSGFVYNEQFF
cdr3_nt: TGTGCCAGCAGTTACTCATCGGGGTTCGTCTACAATGAGCAGTTCTTC

d_call: -
v_call: TRBV19
clone_size: -
j_call: TRBJ1-1
cdr3_aa: CASSIFEVRDTEAFF
cdr3_nt: TGTGCCAGTAGTATATTCGAAGTTCGGGACACTGAAGCTTTCTTT

d_call: -
v_call: TRBV19
clone_size: few
j_call: TRBJ1-2
cdr3_aa: CASSTSSYGYTF
cdr3_nt: TGTGCCAGTAGTACCTCCTCCTATGGCTACACCTTC

d_call: TRBD2
v_call: TRBV7-2
clone_size: -
j_call: TRBJ2-1
cdr3_aa: CASSLAAGVNEQFF
cdr3_nt: TGTGCCAGCAGCTTAGCGGCGGGGGTTAATGAGCAGTTCTTC

d_call: TRBD1
v_call: TRBV6-5
clone_size: -
j_call: TRBJ2-1
cdr3_aa: CASSPDRGRDNEQFF
cdr3_nt: TGTGCCAGCAGTCCTGACAGGGGGCGAGACAATGAGCAGTTCTTC

d_call: -
v_call: TRBV7-8
clone_size: -
j_call: TRBJ2-1
cdr3_aa: CASSLAQRGIYNEQFF
cdr3_nt: TGTGCCAGCAGCTTAGCGCAGAGGGGGATATACAATGAGCAGTTCTTC

d_call: -
v_call: TRBV5-1
clone_size: -
j_call: TRBJ2-1
cdr3_aa: CASSLANNEQFF
cdr3_nt: TGCGCCAGCAGCTTGGCCAACAATGAGCAGTTCTTC

d_call: TRBD2
v_call: TRBV24-1
clone_size: -
j_call: TRBJ2-3
cdr3_aa: CATSQGLKETDTQYF
cdr3_nt: TGTGCCACCAGTCAGGGACTAAAGGAAACAGATACGCAGTATTTT

d_call: -
v_call: TRBV19
clone_size: few
j_call: TRBJ1-5
cdr3_aa: CATTAQGSNQPQHF
cdr3_nt: TGTGCCACCACCGCACAGGGAAGCAATCAGCCCCAGCATTTT

d_call: -
v_call: TRBV10-3
clone_size: -
j_call: TRBJ1-4
cdr3_aa: CAISEVTGEKLFF
cdr3_nt: TGTGCCATCAGTGAGGTAACAGGGGAAAAACTGTTTTTT

d_call: TRBD1
v_call: TRBV5-4
clone_size: -
j_call: TRBJ2-4
cdr3_aa: CASSAGGTAKNIQYF
cdr3_nt: TGTGCCAGCAGCGCAGGGGGAACGGCCAAAAACATTCAGTACTTC

d_call: -
v_call: TRBV7-9
clone_size: -
j_call: TRBJ2-3
cdr3_aa: CASSLARTDTQYF
cdr3_nt: TGTGCCAGCAGCTTAGCGAGGACAGATACGCAGTATTTT

d_call: TRBD1
v_call: TRBV10-2
clone_size: -
j_call: TRBJ1-2
cdr3_aa: CASSDRGRLDGYTF
cdr3_nt: TGCGCCAGCAGTGACAGGGGGCGTTTGGATGGCTACACCTTC

d_call: TRBD2
v_call: TRBV6-5
clone_size: -
j_call: TRBJ2-7
cdr3_aa: CASSYAGENSYEQYF
cdr3_nt: TGTGCCAGCAGTTACGCGGGGGAGAACTCCTACGAGCAGTACTTC

d_call: TRBD1
v_call: TRBV5-1
clone_size: -
j_call: TRBJ2-2
cdr3_aa: CASSPGQGGPGELFF
cdr3_nt: TGCGCCAGCAGTCCGGGACAGGGGGGTCCCGGGGAGCTGTTTTTT

d_call: -
v_call: TRBV5-4
clone_size: -
j_call: TRBJ1-5
cdr3_aa: CASSSGGGQAGIQPQHF
cdr3_nt: TGTGCCAGCAGCTCCGGCGGCGGGCAGGCTGGGATTCAGCCCCAGCATTTT

d_call: TRBD2
v_call: TRBV5-4
clone_size: -
j_call: TRBJ2-7
cdr3_aa: CASSLGTSGIYEQYF
cdr3_nt: TGTGCCAGCAGCTTAGGGACTAGCGGTATCTACGAGCAGTACTTC

d_call: TRBD1
v_call: TRBV27
clone_size: -
j_call: TRBJ1-5
cdr3_aa: CASSRTGGVGAQHF
cdr3_nt: TGTGCCAGCAGTCGGACAGGGGGCGTCGGGGCCCAGCATTTT

d_call: -
v_call: TRBV7-9
clone_size: -
j_call: TRBJ2-5
cdr3_aa: CASSNLEWETQYF
cdr3_nt: TGTGCCAGCAGCAACCTAGAGTGGGAGACCCAGTACTTC

d_call: TRBD1
v_call: TRBV12-5
clone_size: -
j_call: TRBJ1-5
cdr3_aa: CASGLGQGARTQPQHF
cdr3_nt: TGTGCTAGTGGTTTGGGACAGGGGGCCCGGACTCAGCCCCAGCATTTT

d_call: -
v_call: TRBV2
clone_size: medium-sized
j_call: TRBJ2-5
cdr3_aa: CASSSGEVGSQETQYF
cdr3_nt: TGTGCCAGCAGTTCGGGGGAGGTAGGATCCCAAGAGACCCAGTACTTC

d_call: -
v_call: TRBV10-1
clone_size: once
j_call: TRBJ1-4
cdr3_aa: CASPFQPRVINEKLFF
cdr3_nt: TGCGCCAGTCCGTTTCAACCCCGGGTTATAAATGAAAAACTGTTTTTT

d_call: TRBD1
v_call: TRBV9
clone_size: -
j_call: TRBJ1-2
cdr3_aa: CASSPLGGASLGYTF
cdr3_nt: TGTGCCAGCAGCCCACTAGGGGGCGCTTCCCTTGGCTACACCTTC

d_call: -
v_call: TRBV5-5
clone_size: -
j_call: TRBJ2-1
cdr3_aa: CASSLWSGYSYNEQFF
cdr3_nt: TGTGCCAGCAGCTTGTGGAGCGGGTACTCCTACAATGAGCAGTTCTTC

d_call: TRBD1
v_call: TRBV27
clone_size: -
j_call: TRBJ2-5
cdr3_aa: CASSPSGQGWETQYF
cdr3_nt: TGTGCCAGCAGCCCGAGTGGACAGGGGTGGGAGACCCAGTACTTC

d_call: -
v_call: TRBV12-3/TRBV12-4
clone_size: -
j_call: TRBJ1-2
cdr3_aa: CASSFPGAGYTF
cdr3_nt: TGTGCCAGCAGTTTCCCGGGTGCGGGCTACACCTTC

d_call: -
v_call: TRBV25-1
clone_size: -
j_call: TRBJ1-2
cdr3_aa: CATAGGNYGYTF
cdr3_nt: TGTGCCACCGCGGGGGGTAACTATGGCTACACCTTC

d_call: -
v_call: TRBV6-5
clone_size: -
j_call: TRBJ1-2
cdr3_aa: CASSYPQGANYGYTF
cdr3_nt: TGTGCCAGCAGTTACCCACAGGGAGCTAACTATGGCTACACCTTC

d_call: TRBD1
v_call: TRBV18
clone_size: -
j_call: TRBJ2-1
cdr3_aa: CASSPKNNRGPYNEQFF
cdr3_nt: TGTGCCAGCTCACCTAAAAACAACAGGGGACCCTACAATGAGCAGTTCTTC

d_call: TRBD1
v_call: TRBV12-3/TRBV12-4
clone_size: -
j_call: TRBJ1-1
cdr3_aa: CASSPDRGTEAFF
cdr3_nt: TGTGCCAGCAGTCCGGACAGGGGCACTGAAGCTTTCTTT

d_call: TRBD1
v_call: TRBV11-3
clone_size: -
j_call: TRBJ1-1
cdr3_aa: CASSFDRENMNTEAFF
cdr3_nt: TGTGCCAGCAGCTTCGACAGGGAGAACATGAACACTGAAGCTTTCTTT

d_call: TRBD1
v_call: TRBV6-5
clone_size: -
j_call: TRBJ1-2
cdr3_aa: CASRLTGQHNGYTF
cdr3_nt: TGTGCCAGCAGATTAACGGGACAGCACAATGGCTACACCTTC

d_call: -
v_call: TRBV5-6
clone_size: -
j_call: TRBJ1-2
cdr3_aa: CASSLGPGNGYTF
cdr3_nt: TGTGCCAGCAGCTTGGGGCCCGGGAACGGCTACACCTTC

d_call: TRBD2
v_call: TRBV5-1
clone_size: -
j_call: TRBJ2-5
cdr3_aa: CASSPGGGGETQYF
cdr3_nt: TGCGCCAGCAGCCCGGGAGGAGGCGGGGAGACCCAGTACTTC

d_call: TRBD1
v_call: TRBV5-1
clone_size: -
j_call: TRBJ1-2
cdr3_aa: CASKGQGSYGYTF
cdr3_nt: TGCGCCAGCAAAGGACAGGGGAGCTATGGCTACACCTTC

d_call: -
v_call: TRBV21-1
clone_size: -
j_call: TRBJ2-2
cdr3_aa: CASSNGYTGELFF
cdr3_nt: TGTGCCAGCAGCAACGGGTACACCGGGGAGCTGTTTTTT

d_call: TRBD1
v_call: TRBV9
clone_size: once
j_call: TRBJ1-1
cdr3_aa: CASSEWTGGREAFF
cdr3_nt: TGTGCCAGCAGCGAATGGACAGGGGGCCGGGAAGCTTTCTTT